Shown below are 10 T cell receptor beta chains from a single sample sequenced in a study of cytomegalovirus exposure and HLA in healthy donors. Primers for the PCR totalled 60 Vbeta and 13 Jbeta. Clones were read by immunoSEQ multiplex PCR, and TCRdb kept only the in-frame ones, dropping some. The sample has approximately 200,000 clones, 70% to 85% seen once. What was sequenced was PBMCs. These receptors were collected from a woman aged 30 to 39 in good health and CMV-seropositive.

The chain has TRBV7-9 and TRBJ1-3; D call uncertain. V lost 4 bases to trimming and J lost 0 bases, with 10 bases between them. Germline assignment: CDR1 SEHNR and CDR2 FQNEAQ (reference sequence). The CDR3 extends over 15 amino acids. The CDR3 reads CASSSAEGSGNTIYF. DNA of the CDR3: TGTGCCAGCAGCTCGGCCGAGGGCTCTGGAAACACCATATATTTT.

The rearrangement uses TRBV11-3 and TRBJ2-1; D might be TRBD2 (5 bases). The germline CDR1 and CDR2 sequences are SGHNT and YENEEA. This CDR3 is built from 14 residues. The V end was cut by 5 bases, the J end by 10 bases, with 18 bases between. The CDR3 is CASSLLAGDREQFF. CDR3 nucleotide sequence: TGTGCCAGCAGCCTCCTGGCGGGCGATCGGGAGCAGTTCTTC.

V and J are TRBV6-6 and TRBJ2-7, with D hard to call. This CDR3 contains 12 residues. V shed 7 bases and J shed 0 bases, with 7 bases lying between them. Per germline, CDR1 MNHNY and CDR2 SVGAGI (reference sequence). CDR3 amino acids: CASTVNSYEQYF. In DNA form, the CDR3 reads TGTGCCAGCACCGTTAACTCCTACGAGCAGTACTTC.

The rearrangement joins TRBV19 to TRBJ1-5, with D perhaps matching TRBD1 (6 bases). This CDR3 region has 15 residues. CDR1 is LNHDA and CDR2 is SQIVND in the germline V gene (reference sequence). The V end lost 1 base, the J end lost 10 bases, and 17 bases lay between the germline ends. This CDR3 reads CASSIGTEGVSPQHF. DNA for the CDR3: TGTGCCAGTAGTATAGGGACAGAGGGGGTCAGCCCCCAGCATTTT.

The CDR3 here is CSVEDRRVGGKNIQYF. In nucleotides, the CDR3 is TGCAGCGTTGAAGATCGCCGGGTGGGAGGCAAAAACATTCAGTACTTC. V gene TRBV29-1 combines with J gene TRBJ2-4; the D gene is possibly TRBD2 (6 bases). Between the trimmed V and J ends, which lost 0 bases and 3 bases, there was a span of 15 bases. This CDR3 region has 16 residues. From germline, CDR1 is SQVTM and CDR2 ANQGSEA.

This rearrangement joins TRBV14 to TRBJ2-1, with D possibly TRBD2 on 6 matching bases. V lost 4 bases, J lost 4 bases, and 14 bases lay in between. The CDR3 totals 15 residues. Germline CDR1 is SGHDN and CDR2 is FVKESK. CDR3 sequence (DNA): TGTGCCAGCAGCCTGGGACTTGCCGGGTACAATGAGCAGTTCTTC. This sequence encodes CASSLGLAGYNEQFF.

The chain carries TRBV27 and TRBJ2-2; 8 bases line up with TRBD1. Germline CDR1 and CDR2: MNHEY and SMNVEV (reference sequence). CDR3 size: 16 residues. V shed 3 bases and J 1 base; nucleotides not matched to a gene: 4. In nucleotides, the CDR3 is TGTGCCAGCAGTTTTTTGGACAGGGTGAACACCGGGGAGCTGTTTTTT. Its protein product is CASSFLDRVNTGELFF.

CDR3 amino acids: CASRGGPLPGELFF. Written as DNA, the CDR3 is TGTGCCAGCCGCGGGGGCCCCCTCCCCGGGGAGCTGTTTTTT. The chain combines TRBV6-1 with TRBJ2-2; perhaps TRBD2 as D (7 bases). Deletions cut 8 bases from V and 6 bases from J, with 16 bases between. The CDR3 sequence is 14 residues long. Germline V gene data show CDR1 as MNHNS and CDR2 as SASEGT.

The chain employs TRBV30 and TRBJ1-2, with 11 bases that match TRBD1. V gave up 3 bases and J gave up 6 bases; unmatched junction bases: 6. There are 14 residues in the CDR3. Looked up from germline, CDR1 is GTSNPN and CDR2 is SVGIG (reference sequence). In DNA form, the CDR3 reads TGTGCCTGGAGCCGGGACAGGGGGGTGCATGGCTACACCTTC. Protein: CAWSRDRGVHGYTF. Filled out from reference TRBV30 and TRBJ1-2, the complete variable domain reads SQTIHQWPATLVQPVGSPLSLECTVEGTSNPNLYWYRQAAGRGLQLLFYSVGIGQISSEVPQNLSASRPQDRQFILSSKKLLLSDSGFYLCAWSRDRGVHGYTFGSGTRLTVV.

The V gene is TRBV10-3, the J gene TRBJ2-1; D gene unclear. Germline loops: CDR1 ENHRY, CDR2 SYGVKD. Between the trimmed V and J ends, which lost 6 bases and 4 bases, there was a span of 10 bases. The CDR3 contains 13 residues. The CDR3 DNA reads as TGTGCCATCAGGGAACCGGGTTACAATGAGCAGTTCTTC. Its protein is CAIREPGYNEQFF.